Presented here are 17 T cell receptor beta chains from one specimen sequenced in a study of T cell repertoires in cytomegalovirus infection. These receptors lack a known antigen. TCRdb analysed the reads with MiXCR anew, one entry per CDR3 protein. The sample holds about 570,000 distinct CDR3 sequences, around 40% seen once. Sequences were derived from cultured PBMCs, sampled from culture after CMV antigen stimulation. The origin of the receptors is a human donor in good health (CMV status not recorded). Some clones in this sample may be carry-over from other donors' samples.

The chain carries TRBV6-1 and TRBJ2-7; D gene ambiguous. Germline V gene sequence: CDR1 MNHNS, CDR2 SASEGT. There are 14 residues in the CDR3. With 0 bases removed from V and 3 bases from J, the gap between germline ends came to 9 bases. The CDR3 is CASSEAPWGYEQYF. CDR3 in DNA: TGTGCCAGCAGTGAAGCGCCGTGGGGCTACGAGCAGTACTTC.

This clonotype was observed a few times. The V gene is TRBV29-1, the J gene TRBJ2-5, with D unclear. The ends were cut back, 4 bases at V and 3 bases at J, with 9 bases in the middle. Looked up from germline, CDR1 is SQVTM and CDR2 is ANQGSEA. The CDR3 is made up of 12 amino acids. The CDR3 region has the DNA TGCAGCGTTGCCGCCAGAAAAGAGACCCAGTACTTC. Translating gives CSVAARKETQYF.

The rearrangement links TRBV19 to TRBJ2-5; D gene unclear. Germline values: CDR1 LNHDA, CDR2 SQIVND (reference sequence). CDR3 length equals 14 residues. V lost 6 bases to trimming and J lost 2 bases, with 13 bases between them. The CDR3 DNA reads TGTGCCAGTAGCCCAACAGTGCGGCAAGAGACCCAGTACTTC. It specifies CASSPTVRQETQYF.

This clonotype came up a few times. The chain recombines TRBV6-1 with TRBJ2-1, with D possibly being TRBD1 or TRBD2 (5 bases each). Germline V gene lookup returns CDR1 MNHNS and CDR2 SASEGT. The V end lost 2 bases, the J end lost 0 bases, and 8 bases lay between the germline ends. This CDR3 has 15 residues. The CDR3 DNA sequence: TGTGCCAGCAGTGAATGGGGACCCTCCTACAATGAGCAGTTCTTC. Protein: CASSEWGPSYNEQFF.

This clonotype was picked up a small number of times. This chain links TRBV28 with TRBJ1-2; 7 nucleotides line up with TRBD1. CDR1 and CDR2 from the germline V gene are MDHEN and SYDVKM. Trimming took 5 bases from V and 0 from J; bases not matched to a gene: 15. The CDR3 extends over 18 amino acids. CDR3 DNA sequence: TGTGCCAGCAGTCCCCCGCCGGGACAGAAACCTTCTAACTATGGCTACACCTTC. The encoded protein is CASSPPPGQKPSNYGYTF.

This chain joins TRBV28 and TRBJ2-1; TRBD2 agrees at 7 bases. Germline lookup yields CDR1 MDHEN and CDR2 SYDVKM. V was clipped by 1 base and J by 9 bases; unmatched bases: 3. The CDR3 totals 13 residues. The DNA of the CDR3 is TGTGCCAGCAGTTTATACGAGCGGGGTGAGCAGTTCTTC. Translated, it gives CASSLYERGEQFF.

The J gene is TRBJ1-2, the V gene TRBV7-9, with 8 bases that match TRBD1. The CDR3 runs to 15 residues. Germline-derived CDR1 and CDR2 are SEHNR and FQNEAQ (reference sequence). With 5 bases clipped from V and 0 bases from J, the junction kept 5 bases outside the gene matches. The CDR3 coding sequence is TGTGCCAGCAGCAAAGGACAGGGAGCTAACTATGGCTACACCTTC. It yields the protein CASSKGQGANYGYTF.

This clonotype was found a few times. V usage is TRBV12-3 or TRBV12-4 and J usage is TRBJ1-5; no clear D. The CDR3 is made up of 13 amino acids. Trimming pared 7 bases from V and 4 bases from J, leaving 11 bases between. The CDR3 DNA reads TGTGCCAGCATGTCCAGAGTAAATCAGCCCCAGCATTTT. Translating gives CASMSRVNQPQHF.

There are a few counts of this clonotype. The rearrangement uses TRBV5-1 and TRBJ2-3; the D is unclear. The V gene lost 0 bases and the J gene lost 6 bases, with 8 bases spanning the gap. The CDR3 has 13 amino acids. The germline V gene has CDR1 SGHRS and CDR2 YFSETQ. The CDR3 sequence: CASSLGGFDTQYF. CDR3 nucleotide sequence: TGCGCCAGCAGCTTGGGGGGATTCGATACGCAGTATTTT.

CDR3 bases: TGTGCCAGTAGTATAGTTGGTAGCGGTAGCAATGAGCAGTTCTTC. Protein sequence: CASSIVGSGSNEQFF. The rearrangement links TRBV19 to TRBJ2-1, with D perhaps TRBD2 (6 bases). Between the trimmed V and J ends, which lost 1 base and 6 bases, there was a span of 13 bases. Germline V gene sequence: CDR1 LNHDA, CDR2 SQIVND (reference sequence). The CDR3 length is 15 residues.

This clonotype was observed many times. V is TRBV7-2 and J is TRBJ2-3, with 9 bases that match TRBD2. The V gene's germline CDR1 is SGHTA and CDR2 FQGNSA. V shed 6 bases and J 0 bases; nucleotides not matched to a gene: 4. The CDR3 consists of 15 residues. The CDR3 sequence: CASSYTSGSTDTQYF. DNA for the CDR3: TGTGCCAGCAGTTATACTAGCGGGAGCACAGATACGCAGTATTTT.

In this sample, this clonotype turned up a few times. The chain is built from TRBV12-3 or TRBV12-4 and TRBJ2-3; D perhaps matches TRBD1 (5 bases). CDR3 length: 14 amino acids. Between the trimmed V and J ends, which lost 2 bases and 2 bases, there was a span of 8 bases. CDR3 nucleotide sequence: TGTGCCAGCAGTTTATCAGGGATCACAGATACGCAGTATTTT. Its protein product is CASSLSGITDTQYF.

The rearrangement uses TRBV7-2 and TRBJ2-3, with 7 bases matching TRBD2. Trimming took 1 base from V and 5 from J; bases not matched to a gene: 9. Germline V lookup: CDR1 SGHTA, CDR2 FQGNSA. The CDR3 has 16 amino acids. The CDR3 nucleotides read TGTGCCAGCAGCTTAGGCGGGGGTGGTTTCGTAGATACGCAGTATTTT. This encodes CASSLGGGGFVDTQYF.

V and J are TRBV14 and TRBJ2-3, with a possible D match to TRBD2 (5 bases). The CDR3 runs 16 residues. Germline values: CDR1 SGHDN, CDR2 FVKESK. V lost 2 bases to trimming and J lost 1 base, with 13 bases between them. CDR3 nucleotides: TGTGCCAGCAGCCAATTGTCGGGATCAGGCACAGATACGCAGTATTTT. It codes for CASSQLSGSGTDTQYF.

This sequence joins TRBV19 and TRBJ2-4; perhaps D is TRBD1 or TRBD2 (5 bases each). With 7 bases removed from V and 8 bases from J, the gap between germline ends came to 12 bases. There are 12 residues in the CDR3. CDR1 and CDR2 (germline): LNHDA, SQIVND (reference sequence). CDR3 sequence: CASTGSRDIQYF. DNA of the CDR3: TGTGCCAGTACAGGGAGCAGAGACATTCAGTACTTC.

A single count supports this clonotype. V is TRBV5-1 and J is TRBJ2-5; possible D gene TRBD1, 6 bases. Germline loops: CDR1 SGHRS, CDR2 YFSETQ. The CDR3 runs to 15 residues. Trimming pared 4 bases from V and 2 bases from J, leaving 15 bases between. The CDR3 DNA reads TGCGCCAGCAGCCCCCTCCTGGGGGCGCAAGAGACCCAGTACTTC. Protein sequence: CASSPLLGAQETQYF.

This sequence joins TRBV2 and TRBJ2-1, with D hard to call. Germline V gene data show CDR1 as SNHLY and CDR2 as FYNNEI. CDR3 length: 14 residues. Trimming took off 3 bases at V and 4 bases at J, with 10 bases between the two ends. The CDR3 region is CASSEGRGYNEQFF. DNA of the CDR3: TGTGCCAGCAGTGAGGGTCGAGGATACAATGAGCAGTTCTTC.